The present entry profiles one TCR beta chain with its context. The repertoire was sequenced with immunoSEQ multiplex PCR; TCRdb's copy has only in-frame clones and lacks some. The sample yields tens of thousands of clones, roughly nine tenths seen once. The sample is drawn from a study of neoadjuvant nivolumab and ipilimumab in lung cancer. V was clipped by 5 bases and J by 5 bases, with 12 bases between them. The V gene's germline CDR1 is WNHNN and CDR2 SYGVQD (reference sequence). This CDR3 contains 13 residues. The sample here was peripheral blood, taken before neoadjuvant nivolumab, alone or with ipilimumab. This receptor was obtained from an adult with non-small cell lung cancer. The rearrangement joins TRBV10-1 to TRBJ2-5; D perhaps matches TRBD1 (5 bases). The CDR3 spells CASSLDRTETQYF. The DNA of the CDR3 is TGCGCCAGCAGTCTAGACAGAACCGAGACCCAGTACTTC.